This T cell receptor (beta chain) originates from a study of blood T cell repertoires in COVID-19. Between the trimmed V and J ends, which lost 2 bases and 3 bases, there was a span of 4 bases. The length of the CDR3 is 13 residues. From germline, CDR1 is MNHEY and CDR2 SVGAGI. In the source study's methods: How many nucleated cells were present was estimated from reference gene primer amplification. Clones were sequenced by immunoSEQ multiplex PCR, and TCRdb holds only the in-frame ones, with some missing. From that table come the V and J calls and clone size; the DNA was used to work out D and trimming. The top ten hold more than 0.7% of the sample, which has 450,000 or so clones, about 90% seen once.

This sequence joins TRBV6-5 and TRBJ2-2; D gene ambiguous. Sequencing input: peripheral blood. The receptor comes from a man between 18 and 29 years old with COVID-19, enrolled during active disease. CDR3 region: CASSYRDTGELFF. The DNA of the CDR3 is TGTGCCAGCAGTTACCGGGACACCGGGGAGCTGTTTTTT.